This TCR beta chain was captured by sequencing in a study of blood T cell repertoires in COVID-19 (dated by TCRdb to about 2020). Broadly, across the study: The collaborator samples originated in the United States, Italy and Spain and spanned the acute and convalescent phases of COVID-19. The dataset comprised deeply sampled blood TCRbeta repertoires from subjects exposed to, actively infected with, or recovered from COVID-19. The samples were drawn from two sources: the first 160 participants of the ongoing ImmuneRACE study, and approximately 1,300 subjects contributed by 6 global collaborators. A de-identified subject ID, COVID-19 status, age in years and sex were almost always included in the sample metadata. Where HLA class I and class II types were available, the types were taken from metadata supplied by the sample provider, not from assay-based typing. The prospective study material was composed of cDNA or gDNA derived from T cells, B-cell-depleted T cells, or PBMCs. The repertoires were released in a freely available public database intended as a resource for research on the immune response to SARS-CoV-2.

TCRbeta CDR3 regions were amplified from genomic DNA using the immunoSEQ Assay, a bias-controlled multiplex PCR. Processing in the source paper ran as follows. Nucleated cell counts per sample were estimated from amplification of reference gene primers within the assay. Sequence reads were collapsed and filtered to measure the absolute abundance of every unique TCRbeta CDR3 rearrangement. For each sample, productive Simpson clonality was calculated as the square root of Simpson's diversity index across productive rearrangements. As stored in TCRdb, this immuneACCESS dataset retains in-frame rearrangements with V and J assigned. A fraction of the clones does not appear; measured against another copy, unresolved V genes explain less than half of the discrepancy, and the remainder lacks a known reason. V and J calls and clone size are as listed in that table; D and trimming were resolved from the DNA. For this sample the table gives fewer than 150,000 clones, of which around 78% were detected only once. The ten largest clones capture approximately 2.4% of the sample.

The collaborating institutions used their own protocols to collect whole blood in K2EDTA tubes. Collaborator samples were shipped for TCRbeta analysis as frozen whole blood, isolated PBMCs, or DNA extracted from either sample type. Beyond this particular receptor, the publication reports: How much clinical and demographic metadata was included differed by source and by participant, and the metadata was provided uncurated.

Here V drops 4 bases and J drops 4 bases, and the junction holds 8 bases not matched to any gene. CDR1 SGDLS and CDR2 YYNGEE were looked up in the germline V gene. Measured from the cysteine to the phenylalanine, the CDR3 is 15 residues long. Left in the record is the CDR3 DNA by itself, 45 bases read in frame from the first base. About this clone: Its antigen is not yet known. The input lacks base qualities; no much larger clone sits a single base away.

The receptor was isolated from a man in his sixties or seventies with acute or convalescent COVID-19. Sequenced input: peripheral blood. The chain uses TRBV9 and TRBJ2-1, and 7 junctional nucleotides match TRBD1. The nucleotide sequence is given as TGTGCCAGCAGCCCCGAGGGGGACAGATACAATGAGCAGTTCTTC. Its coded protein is CASSPEGDRYNEQFF.